Listed below are T cell receptor beta chains from one sample, sequenced in a study of cytomegalovirus exposure and HLA in healthy donors. Using immunoSEQ multiplex PCR, the repertoire was profiled, and TCRdb retains in-frame clones only, with some absent. The data show approximately 190,000 clones, about 90% seen once. Sequencing used PBMCs. The receptors were gathered from a boy under 10 years old in good health and CMV-seronegative. The CDR3 runs from the conserved cysteine through the conserved F or W. A D gene is named only where the DNA matches it firmly. Only some rows state a clone size, as once, few, many or a class for expanded clones.

abundance: NA; d_gene: TRBD1; v_gene: TRBV19; j_gene: TRBJ1-2; CDR3aa: CASRGQGRSYGYTF; CDR3nt: TGTGCCAGTAGAGGACAGGGGCGCTCCTATGGCTACACCTTC
abundance: NA; d_gene: NA; v_gene: TRBV6-5; j_gene: TRBJ2-3; CDR3aa: CASSSRAGGSDTQYF; CDR3nt: TGTGCCAGCAGTTCCAGGGCAGGGGGGTCAGATACGCAGTATTTT
abundance: few; d_gene: NA; v_gene: TRBV7-9; j_gene: TRBJ2-2; CDR3aa: CASSLARNTGELFF; CDR3nt: TGTGCCAGCAGCTTAGCCAGAAACACCGGGGAGCTGTTTTTT
abundance: NA; d_gene: TRBD1; v_gene: TRBV29-1; j_gene: TRBJ1-1; CDR3aa: CSVNRGRGTEAFF; CDR3nt: TGCAGCGTTAACAGGGGGCGAGGGACTGAAGCTTTCTTT
abundance: NA; d_gene: TRBD2; v_gene: TRBV6-5; j_gene: TRBJ2-5; CDR3aa: CASSSFSGAGVETQYF; CDR3nt: TGTGCCAGCAGTTCTTTCTCCGGAGCGGGAGTAGAGACCCAGTACTTC
abundance: NA; d_gene: NA; v_gene: TRBV6-1; j_gene: TRBJ1-1; CDR3aa: CASSLTGQNTEAFF; CDR3nt: TGTGCCAGCAGTCTAACAGGGCAAAACACTGAAGCTTTCTTT
abundance: NA; d_gene: NA; v_gene: TRBV11-2; j_gene: TRBJ2-1; CDR3aa: CASSGRIRNNEQFF; CDR3nt: TGTGCCAGCAGCGGGCGAATTCGCAACAATGAGCAGTTCTTC
abundance: NA; d_gene: NA; v_gene: TRBV7-9; j_gene: TRBJ2-5; CDR3aa: CASSFTGRETQYF; CDR3nt: TGTGCCAGCAGCTTCACAGGGAGAGAGACCCAGTACTTC
abundance: few; d_gene: NA; v_gene: TRBV27; j_gene: TRBJ2-1; CDR3aa: CASSLSVLPNEQFF; CDR3nt: TGTGCCAGCAGTCTCAGCGTCTTGCCCAATGAGCAGTTCTTC
abundance: NA; d_gene: TRBD2; v_gene: TRBV27; j_gene: TRBJ2-1; CDR3aa: CASSRLGRGNEQFF; CDR3nt: TGTGCCAGCAGCCGGCTAGGGAGGGGAAATGAGCAGTTCTTC
abundance: once; d_gene: TRBD2; v_gene: TRBV19; j_gene: TRBJ2-5; CDR3aa: CASSIERLAGKETQYF; CDR3nt: TGTGCCAGTAGTATAGAAAGGCTAGCGGGGAAGGAGACCCAGTACTTC
abundance: once; d_gene: TRBD1; v_gene: TRBV19; j_gene: TRBJ1-2; CDR3aa: CASNPGTGVYGYTF; CDR3nt: TGTGCCAGTAACCCCGGGACAGGAGTTTATGGCTACACCTTC
abundance: NA; d_gene: TRBD1; v_gene: TRBV19; j_gene: TRBJ2-5; CDR3aa: CASSILFRDRGQETQYF; CDR3nt: TGTGCCAGTAGCATACTTTTCCGGGACAGGGGGCAAGAGACCCAGTACTTC
abundance: once; d_gene: NA; v_gene: TRBV7-9; j_gene: TRBJ2-1; CDR3aa: CSSILLAEQFF; CDR3nt: TGTTCCAGCATTCTACTAGCTGAGCAGTTCTTC
abundance: NA; d_gene: TRBD1; v_gene: TRBV5-4; j_gene: TRBJ2-1; CDR3aa: CASSFQPGQGHEQFF; CDR3nt: TGTGCCAGCAGCTTCCAACCGGGACAGGGACATGAGCAGTTCTTC
abundance: NA; d_gene: NA; v_gene: TRBV9; j_gene: TRBJ1-1; CDR3aa: CASSTPGAEAFF; CDR3nt: TGTGCCAGCAGCACACCGGGGGCTGAAGCTTTCTTT
abundance: NA; d_gene: NA; v_gene: TRBV2; j_gene: TRBJ1-2; CDR3aa: CASRLGGGGYTF; CDR3nt: TGTGCCAGCCGTTTGGGTGGCGGCGGCTACACCTTC
abundance: NA; d_gene: NA; v_gene: TRBV28; j_gene: TRBJ2-5; CDR3aa: CASSLVRRKETQYF; CDR3nt: TGTGCCAGCAGTTTGGTTCGCAGGAAAGAGACCCAGTACTTC